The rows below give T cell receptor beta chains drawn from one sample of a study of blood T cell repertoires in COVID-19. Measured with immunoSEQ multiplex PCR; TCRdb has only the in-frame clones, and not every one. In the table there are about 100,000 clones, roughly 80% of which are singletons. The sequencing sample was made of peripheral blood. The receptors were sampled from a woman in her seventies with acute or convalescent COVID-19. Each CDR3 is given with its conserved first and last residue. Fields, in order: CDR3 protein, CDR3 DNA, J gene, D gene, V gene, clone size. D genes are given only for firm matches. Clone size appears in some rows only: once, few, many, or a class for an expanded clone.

CDR3aa: CASSALRGTDTQYF
CDR3nt: TGTGCCAGCAGCGCCCTCAGGGGGACAGATACGCAGTATTTT
j_gene: TRBJ2-3
d_gene: TRBD1
v_gene: TRBV9
abundance: NA

CDR3aa: CATSEPSGGSYNEQFF
CDR3nt: TGTGCCACCAGTGAGCCTTCGGGGGGCTCCTACAATGAGCAGTTCTTC
j_gene: TRBJ2-1
d_gene: TRBD2
v_gene: TRBV24-1
abundance: few

CDR3aa: CASSIGQGSGANVLTF
CDR3nt: TGTGCCAGTAGTATCGGGCAGGGCTCTGGGGCCAACGTCCTGACTTTC
j_gene: TRBJ2-6
d_gene: NA
v_gene: TRBV19
abundance: NA

CDR3aa: CASSIGQTNEKLFF
CDR3nt: TGTGCCAGCAGCATCGGACAGACGAATGAAAAACTGTTTTTT
j_gene: TRBJ1-4
d_gene: NA
v_gene: TRBV9
abundance: NA

CDR3aa: CASSLDPQGSEAFF
CDR3nt: TGTGCCAGCAGCTTAGATCCGCAGGGGAGTGAAGCTTTCTTT
j_gene: TRBJ1-1
d_gene: NA
v_gene: TRBV7-2
abundance: few

CDR3aa: CASSPSSGANVLTF
CDR3nt: TGTGCCAGCAGCCCATCCTCTGGGGCCAACGTCCTGACTTTC
j_gene: TRBJ2-6
d_gene: NA
v_gene: TRBV11-2
abundance: NA

CDR3aa: CASIRGLGTGELFF
CDR3nt: TGTGCCAGTATTCGCGGCTTGGGCACCGGGGAGCTGTTTTTT
j_gene: TRBJ2-2
d_gene: NA
v_gene: TRBV19
abundance: NA

CDR3aa: CASSLREYGYTF
CDR3nt: TGTGCCAGCAGTTTGAGGGAATATGGCTACACCTTC
j_gene: TRBJ1-2
d_gene: NA
v_gene: TRBV28
abundance: NA

CDR3aa: CALAEQSSPLHF
CDR3nt: TGTGCCTTAGCGGAGCAAAGTTCACCCCTCCACTTT
j_gene: TRBJ1-6
d_gene: NA
v_gene: TRBV30
abundance: NA

CDR3aa: CASSVTTGTSGGAGLGSYNEQFF
CDR3nt: TGTGCCAGCAGCGTCACCACGGGGACTAGCGGGGGGGCAGGGCTGGGATCCTACAATGAGCAGTTCTTC
j_gene: TRBJ2-1
d_gene: TRBD2
v_gene: TRBV9
abundance: NA

CDR3aa: CAILEEGQGTNYGYTF
CDR3nt: TGTGCCATCTTGGAGGAGGGACAGGGGACTAACTATGGCTACACCTTC
j_gene: TRBJ1-2
d_gene: TRBD1
v_gene: TRBV10-3
abundance: NA

CDR3aa: CASSLKGLATDTQYF
CDR3nt: TGTGCCAGCAGCCTGAAGGGACTAGCGACAGATACGCAGTATTTT
j_gene: TRBJ2-3
d_gene: TRBD2
v_gene: TRBV14
abundance: NA

CDR3aa: CASSPRLNSGANVLTF
CDR3nt: TGTGCCAGCAGTCCCCGACTCAACTCTGGGGCCAACGTCCTGACTTTC
j_gene: TRBJ2-6
d_gene: NA
v_gene: TRBV27
abundance: NA

CDR3aa: CASRSVGTGCGYTF
CDR3nt: TGTGCAAGTCGCTCCGTAGGGACAGGGTGTGGCTACACCTTC
j_gene: TRBJ1-2
d_gene: NA
v_gene: TRBV12-2
abundance: many

CDR3aa: CASSPNLAGGDTQYF
CDR3nt: TGTGCCAGCAGCCCGAACCTAGCGGGAGGAGATACGCAGTATTTT
j_gene: TRBJ2-3
d_gene: TRBD2
v_gene: TRBV5-8
abundance: NA

CDR3aa: CASSESGAPNEQFF
CDR3nt: TGTGCCAGCAGTGAAAGCGGGGCCCCCAATGAGCAGTTCTTC
j_gene: TRBJ2-1
d_gene: TRBD2
v_gene: TRBV6-1
abundance: NA

CDR3aa: CASSPDRVANQPQHF
CDR3nt: TGTGCCAGCAGTCCCGACAGGGTAGCCAATCAGCCCCAGCATTTT
j_gene: TRBJ1-5
d_gene: TRBD1
v_gene: TRBV5-5
abundance: many

CDR3aa: CASSYSFTLSGTEYEQYF
CDR3nt: TGTGCCAGCAGTTACTCGTTTACTCTATCCGGGACAGAATACGAGCAGTACTTC
j_gene: TRBJ2-7
d_gene: TRBD1
v_gene: TRBV6-7
abundance: NA

CDR3aa: CATSRDLSTEAFF
CDR3nt: TGTGCCACCAGCAGAGATTTGTCTACTGAAGCTTTCTTT
j_gene: TRBJ1-1
d_gene: NA
v_gene: TRBV15
abundance: NA

CDR3aa: CASSPRGGPNTEAFF
CDR3nt: TGTGCCAGCTCACCAAGGGGGGGGCCGAACACTGAAGCTTTCTTT
j_gene: TRBJ1-1
d_gene: NA
v_gene: TRBV18
abundance: NA

CDR3aa: CASSEGGQAVRSYTF
CDR3nt: TGTGCCAGCAGTGAAGGGGGACAGGCGGTTAGGAGCTACACCTTC
j_gene: TRBJ1-2
d_gene: TRBD1
v_gene: TRBV6-1
abundance: NA

CDR3aa: CASSLRTGGDSPLHF
CDR3nt: TGTGCCAGCAGCCTAAGGACAGGAGGGGATTCACCCCTCCACTTT
j_gene: TRBJ1-6
d_gene: TRBD1
v_gene: TRBV2
abundance: NA

CDR3aa: CASSLTGAAKNIQYF
CDR3nt: TGTGCCAGCAGCTTGACAGGGGCAGCCAAAAACATTCAGTACTTC
j_gene: TRBJ2-4
d_gene: TRBD1
v_gene: TRBV5-6
abundance: NA

CDR3aa: CASSPGAESNQPQHF
CDR3nt: TGTGCCAGCAGCCCCGGTGCGGAGAGCAATCAGCCCCAGCATTTT
j_gene: TRBJ1-5
d_gene: NA
v_gene: TRBV7-9
abundance: NA

CDR3aa: CASTERGGPGYNEQFF
CDR3nt: TGTGCCAGTACCGAGCGGGGGGGCCCAGGTTACAATGAGCAGTTCTTC
j_gene: TRBJ2-1
d_gene: TRBD2
v_gene: TRBV19
abundance: few

CDR3aa: CASSEGQVDQPQHF
CDR3nt: TGCGCCAGCAGCGAAGGACAGGTCGATCAGCCCCAGCATTTT
j_gene: TRBJ1-5
d_gene: TRBD1
v_gene: TRBV5-1
abundance: NA

CDR3aa: CASQTSGWGGFEKLFF
CDR3nt: TGTGCTAGTCAAACTTCGGGCTGGGGAGGATTTGAAAAACTGTTTTTT
j_gene: TRBJ1-4
d_gene: NA
v_gene: TRBV12-5
abundance: NA